Listed below are T cell receptor beta chains from one sample, sequenced in a study of blood T cell repertoires in COVID-19. Profiling relied on immunoSEQ multiplex PCR, and the TCRdb table lists in-frame clones only, not all of them. The table includes about 260,000 clones, 85% to 90% detected once. Sequenced: peripheral blood. Receptor source: a woman aged 40 to 50 who had recovered from COVID-19. CDR3s include the opening cysteine and the closing phenylalanine or tryptophan. Each record gives: J gene, V gene, CDR3 protein.

>TRBJ1-6|TRBV5-4
CASSPGTGDSPLHF
>TRBJ1-6|TRBV19
CASSSREDHSSYNSPLHF
>TRBJ1-6|TRBV6-4
CASSEWGRDSPLHF
>TRBJ2-7|TRBV7-9
CASSSGQSYEQYF
>TRBJ1-1|TRBV29-1
CSATRSPNTEAFF
>TRBJ1-5|TRBV11-2
CASSPGTGNQPQHF
>TRBJ2-1|TRBV3-1/TRBV3-2
CASSRWGGGYNEQFF
>TRBJ1-1|TRBV6-6
CASSYKVQDKAFF
>TRBJ2-1|TRBV6-1
CASSARPPGQGTNEQFF
>TRBJ1-5|TRBV4-3
CASSQDYLGETSNQPQHF
>TRBJ1-3|TRBV7-9
CASSPPGQFSGNTIYF
>TRBJ2-7|TRBV12-3/TRBV12-4
CASSLVGGGTHF
>TRBJ2-3|TRBV10-2
CASSEPPGLAGSTDTQYF
>TRBJ1-1|TRBV6-6
CASSPRQGGTEAFF
>TRBJ2-7|TRBV19
CASRPRGRGDYEQYF
>TRBJ2-3|TRBV5-1
CASSSQGFTDTQYF
>TRBJ1-5|TRBV11-2
CASSLGSGYQPQHF
>TRBJ1-3|TRBV10-2
CASRGTGGAGNTIYF
>TRBJ1-4|TRBV7-9
CASSADRATNEKLFF
>TRBJ1-1|TRBV27
CASRQGLNTEAFF
>TRBJ1-1|TRBV7-9
CASSLKAGTEAFF